This T cell receptor (beta chain) was captured by sequencing in a study of molecular identifiers for immune sequencing clone quantification. Overall study results and limits: Over 98% of effector molecules, yet under 1% of naive-cell molecules, were held by clones above 20 RNA copies.

A single record per CDR3 protein comes from TCRdb applying MiXCR to the PCR reads. The sample contains about half a million distinct CDR3 sequences, over 20% of which appear only once. The table lists this clonotype with many counts. The target antigen is unknown. A CD8+CD4-CCR7+CD45RA+ phenotype served as the sorting definition for naive CD8 T cells. Trimming shortened V by 1 base and J by 1 base, and 7 bases separated the two germline ends. Germline V gene lookup returns CDR1 SEHNR and CDR2 FQNEAQ (reference sequence). The CDR3 consists of 14 residues. V gene TRBV7-9 combines with J gene TRBJ2-5; D perhaps matches TRBD2 (5 bases). The specimen sequenced was naive CD8+ T cells from blood, with Jurkat cell RNA spiked in. Subset of the sample: FACS-sorted CD8+CD4-CCR7+CD45RA+ naive T cells. The TCR was taken from a human donor in good health. Some libraries in this study had Jurkat cell RNA spiked in. CDR3 sequence (DNA): TGTGCCAGCAGCTTAGGTCTAGCCCAAGAGACCCAGTACTTC. Translation gives CASSLGLAQETQYF. Looking up the rest from reference TRBV7-9 and TRBJ2-5 gives the full variable domain: DTGVSQNPRHKITKRGQNVTFRCDPISEHNRLYWYRQTLGQGPEFLTYFQNEAQLEKSRLLSDRFSAERPKGSFSTLEIQRTEQGDSAMYLCASSLGLAQETQYFGPGTRLLVL.